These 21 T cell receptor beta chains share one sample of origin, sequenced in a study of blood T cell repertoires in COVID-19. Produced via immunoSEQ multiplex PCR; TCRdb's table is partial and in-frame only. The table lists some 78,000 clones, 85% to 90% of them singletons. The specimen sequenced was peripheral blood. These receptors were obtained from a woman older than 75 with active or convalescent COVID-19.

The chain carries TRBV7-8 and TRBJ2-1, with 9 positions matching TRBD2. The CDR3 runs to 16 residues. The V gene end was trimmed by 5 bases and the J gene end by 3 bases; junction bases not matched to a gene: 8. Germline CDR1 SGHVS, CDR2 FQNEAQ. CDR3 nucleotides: TGTGCCAGCAGCCCTTTAGCGGGAGCAAACTACAATGAGCAGTTCTTC. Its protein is CASSPLAGANYNEQFF.

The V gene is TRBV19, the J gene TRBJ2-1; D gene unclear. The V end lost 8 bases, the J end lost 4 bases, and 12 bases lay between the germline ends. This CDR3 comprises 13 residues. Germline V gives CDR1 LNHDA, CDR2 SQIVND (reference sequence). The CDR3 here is CASSKNGYNEQFF. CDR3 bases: TGTGCCAGTTCTAAGAACGGGTACAATGAGCAGTTCTTC.

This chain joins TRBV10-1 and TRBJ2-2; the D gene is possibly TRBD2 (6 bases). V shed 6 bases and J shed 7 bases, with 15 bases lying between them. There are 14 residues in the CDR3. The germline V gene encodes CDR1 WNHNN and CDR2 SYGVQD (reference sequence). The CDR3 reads CASRTSLGSGELFF. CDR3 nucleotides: TGCGCCAGCAGGACCTCACTCGGGAGCGGGGAGCTGTTTTTT.

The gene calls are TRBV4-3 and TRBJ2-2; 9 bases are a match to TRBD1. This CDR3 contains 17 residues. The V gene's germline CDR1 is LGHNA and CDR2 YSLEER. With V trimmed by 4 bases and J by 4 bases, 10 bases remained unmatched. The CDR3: CASSPDPGQGGTGELFF. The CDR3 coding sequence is TGCGCCAGCAGCCCGGATCCGGGACAGGGAGGCACCGGGGAGCTGTTTTTT.

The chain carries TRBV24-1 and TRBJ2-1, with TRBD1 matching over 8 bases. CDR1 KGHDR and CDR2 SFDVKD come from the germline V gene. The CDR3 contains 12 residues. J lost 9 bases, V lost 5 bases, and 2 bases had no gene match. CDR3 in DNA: TGTGCCACCAGTGTCACAGGGGGTGAGCAGTTCTTC. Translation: CATSVTGGEQFF.

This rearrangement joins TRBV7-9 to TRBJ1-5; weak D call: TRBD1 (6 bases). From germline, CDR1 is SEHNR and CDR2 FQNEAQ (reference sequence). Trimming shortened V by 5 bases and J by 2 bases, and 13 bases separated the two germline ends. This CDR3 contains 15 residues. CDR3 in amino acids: CASSPGQWGNQPQHF. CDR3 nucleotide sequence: TGTGCCAGCAGCCCGGGACAATGGGGCAATCAGCCCCAGCATTTT.

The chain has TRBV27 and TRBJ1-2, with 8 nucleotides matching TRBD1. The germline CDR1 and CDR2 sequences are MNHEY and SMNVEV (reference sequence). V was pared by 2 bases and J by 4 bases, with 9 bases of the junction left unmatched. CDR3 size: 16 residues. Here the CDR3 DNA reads TGTGCCAGCAGTTTAAGAGACAGGGGATCAAGCTATGGCTACACCTTC. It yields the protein CASSLRDRGSSYGYTF.

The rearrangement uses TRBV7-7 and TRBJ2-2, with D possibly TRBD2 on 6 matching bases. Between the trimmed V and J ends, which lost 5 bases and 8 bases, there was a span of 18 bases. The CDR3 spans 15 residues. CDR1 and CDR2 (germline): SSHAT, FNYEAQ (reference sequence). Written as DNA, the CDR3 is TGTGCCAGCAGCCCACTTCAACGGGAGCAGGGGGAGCTGTTTTTT. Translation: CASSPLQREQGELFF. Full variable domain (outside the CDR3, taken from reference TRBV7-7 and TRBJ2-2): GAGVSQSPRYKVTKRGQDVTLRCDPISSHATLYWYQQALGQGPEFLTYFNYEAQPDKSGLPSDRFSAERPEGSISTLTIQRTEQRDSAMYRCASSPLQREQGELFFGEGSRLTVL.

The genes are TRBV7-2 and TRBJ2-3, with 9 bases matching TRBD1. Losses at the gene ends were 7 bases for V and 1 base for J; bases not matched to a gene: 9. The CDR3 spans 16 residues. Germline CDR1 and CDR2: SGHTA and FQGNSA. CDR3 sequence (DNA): TGTGCCAGCACCCCCGTCCGGGACAGGGGCACAGATACGCAGTATTTT. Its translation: CASTPVRDRGTDTQYF.

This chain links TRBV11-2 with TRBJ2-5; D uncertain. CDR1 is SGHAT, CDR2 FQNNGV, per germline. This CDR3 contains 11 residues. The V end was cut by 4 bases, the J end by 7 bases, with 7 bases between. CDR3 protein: CASSSPGTQYF. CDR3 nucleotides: TGTGCCAGCAGCTCCCCGGGGACCCAGTACTTC.

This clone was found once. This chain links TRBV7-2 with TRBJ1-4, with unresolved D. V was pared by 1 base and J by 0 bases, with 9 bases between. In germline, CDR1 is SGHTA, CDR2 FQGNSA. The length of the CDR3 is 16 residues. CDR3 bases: TGTGCCAGCAGCTTAGACCCAACTGCAACTAATGAAAAACTGTTTTTT. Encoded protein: CASSLDPTATNEKLFF.

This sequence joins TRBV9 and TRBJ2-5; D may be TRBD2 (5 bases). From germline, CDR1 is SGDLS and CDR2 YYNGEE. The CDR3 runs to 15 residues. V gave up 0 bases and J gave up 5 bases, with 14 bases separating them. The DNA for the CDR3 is TGTGCCAGCAGCGTAGCGGGGTTCTCCAGCGAGACCCAGTACTTC. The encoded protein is CASSVAGFSSETQYF.

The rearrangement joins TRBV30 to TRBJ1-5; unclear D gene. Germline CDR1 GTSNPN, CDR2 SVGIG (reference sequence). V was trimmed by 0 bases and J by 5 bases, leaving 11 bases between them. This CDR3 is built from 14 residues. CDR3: CAWSVHGPHQPQHF. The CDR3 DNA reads TGTGCCTGGAGTGTACATGGCCCCCATCAGCCCCAGCATTTT. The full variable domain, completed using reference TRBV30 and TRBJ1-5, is SQTIHQWPATLVQPVGSPLSLECTVEGTSNPNLYWYRQAAGRGLQLLFYSVGIGQISSEVPQNLSASRPQDRQFILSSKKLLLSDSGFYLCAWSVHGPHQPQHFGDGTRLSIL.

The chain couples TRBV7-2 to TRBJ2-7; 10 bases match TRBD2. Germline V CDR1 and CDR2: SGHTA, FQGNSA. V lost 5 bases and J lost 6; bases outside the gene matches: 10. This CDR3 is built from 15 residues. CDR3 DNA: TGTGCCAGCAGCCCGAAGCGGGAGGGCCTGGGCGAGCAGTACTTC. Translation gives CASSPKREGLGEQYF.

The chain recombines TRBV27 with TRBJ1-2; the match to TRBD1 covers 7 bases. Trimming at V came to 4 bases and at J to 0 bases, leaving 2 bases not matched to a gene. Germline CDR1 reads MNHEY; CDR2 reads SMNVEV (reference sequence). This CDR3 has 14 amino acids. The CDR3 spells CASSWDRTNYGYTF. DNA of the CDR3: TGTGCCAGCAGTTGGGACAGAACTAACTATGGCTACACCTTC.

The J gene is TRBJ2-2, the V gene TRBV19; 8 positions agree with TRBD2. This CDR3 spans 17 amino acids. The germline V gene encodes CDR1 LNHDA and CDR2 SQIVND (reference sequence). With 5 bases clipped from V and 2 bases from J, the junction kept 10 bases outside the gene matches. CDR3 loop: CASSPRRSGRNTGELFF. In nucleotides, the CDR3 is TGTGCCAGTAGTCCCCGGCGAAGCGGGAGAAACACCGGGGAGCTGTTTTTT.

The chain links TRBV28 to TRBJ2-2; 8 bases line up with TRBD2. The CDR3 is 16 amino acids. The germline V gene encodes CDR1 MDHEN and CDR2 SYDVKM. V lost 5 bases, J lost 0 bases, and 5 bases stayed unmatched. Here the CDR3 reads CASSLAGLANTGELFF. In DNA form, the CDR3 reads TGTGCCAGCAGTCTGGCGGGACTAGCGAACACCGGGGAGCTGTTTTTT. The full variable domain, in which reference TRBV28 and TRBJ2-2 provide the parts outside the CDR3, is DVKVTQSSRYLVKRTGEKVFLECVQDMDHENMFWYRQDPGLGLRLIYFSYDVKMKEKGDIPEGYSVSREKKERFSLILESASTNQTSMYLCASSLAGLANTGELFFGEGSRLTVL.

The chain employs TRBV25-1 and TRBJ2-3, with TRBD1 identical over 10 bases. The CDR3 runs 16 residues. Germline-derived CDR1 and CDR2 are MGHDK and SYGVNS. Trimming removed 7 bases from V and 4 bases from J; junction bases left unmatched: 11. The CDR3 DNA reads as TGTGCCAGCACCCCACGGACAGGGGGTGGCCCAGATACGCAGTATTTT. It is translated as CASTPRTGGGPDTQYF.

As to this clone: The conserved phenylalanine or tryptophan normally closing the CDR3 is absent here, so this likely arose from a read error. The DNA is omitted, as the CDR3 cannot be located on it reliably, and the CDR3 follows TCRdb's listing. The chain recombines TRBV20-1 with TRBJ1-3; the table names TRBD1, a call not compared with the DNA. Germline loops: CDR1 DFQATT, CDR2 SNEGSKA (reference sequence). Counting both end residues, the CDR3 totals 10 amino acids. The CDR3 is CSARDRNEFG.

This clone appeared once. The CDR3 spells CAGGKNSPLHF. CDR3 sequence (DNA): TGTGCGGGGGGTAAAAATTCACCCCTCCACTTT. The V gene is TRBV19, the J gene TRBJ1-6, with D possibly TRBD1 on 5 matching bases. Germline V gene lookup returns CDR1 LNHDA and CDR2 SQIVND (reference sequence). This CDR3 is 11 amino acids long.

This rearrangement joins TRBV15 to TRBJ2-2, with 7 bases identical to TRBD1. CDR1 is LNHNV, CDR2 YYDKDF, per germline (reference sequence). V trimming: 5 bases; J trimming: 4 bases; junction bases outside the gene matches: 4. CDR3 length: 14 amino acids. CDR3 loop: CATSETGITGELFF. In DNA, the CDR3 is TGTGCCACCAGCGAGACAGGGATCACCGGGGAGCTGTTTTTT.